This is a list of T cell receptor beta chains from one sample in a study of blood T cell repertoires in COVID-19. The table came from immunoSEQ multiplex PCR; TCRdb's copy has only in-frame clones and leaves some out. Altogether about 47,000 clones are present, roughly 88% being singletons, with the ten largest covering over 2.5%. Material: peripheral blood. The origin of the receptors is a man aged 50 to 60 with active COVID-19. The conserved cysteine and the conserved F or W are not part of the CDR3 here. The order of the fields is J gene, V gene, clone size, CDR3 protein. Clone size is shown for a subset of rows, as once, few, many or a class of expanded clone.

TRBJ2-2 | TRBV4-1 | . | ASSQPYGQGWNTGELF
TRBJ2-2 | TRBV7-8 | . | ASRKAELNTGELF
TRBJ1-1 | TRBV28 | . | ASSLWGGEMNTEAF
TRBJ2-3 | TRBV27 | . | ASRPTLGDRGSDTQY
TRBJ2-1 | TRBV27 | . | ASSLILSSYNEQF
TRBJ1-1 | TRBV6-5 | . | ASRPDRGRNTEAF
TRBJ2-5 | TRBV5-1 | once | ASSLELAGGLGSAQY
TRBJ2-1 | TRBV19 | . | ASSGGTPRDPF
TRBJ1-3 | TRBV6-2/TRBV6-3 | . | ASSLGGPSSGNTIY
TRBJ1-5 | TRBV6-6 | once | ASSDTGTGVGQPQH
TRBJ2-2 | TRBV11-2 | . | ASSLRLASTGELF
TRBJ2-7 | TRBV19 | . | ASKEGGRDEQY
TRBJ2-5 | TRBV5-8 | once | ASSSGDRSSRTQY
TRBJ2-2 | TRBV11-2 | . | ASRNRGQNTGELF
TRBJ2-2 | TRBV19 | . | AGKTGADTGELF